The 15 T cell receptor beta chains below all came from one sample that was sequenced in a study of blood T cells in healthy people across ages. Through a sample-barcoded 5' primer and a J-beta primer mix, a second PCR was run for roughly 6 to 11 cycles. TCRdb processed the 5' RACE reads anew with MiXCR; each CDR3 protein has one entry. The data contain about 940,000 distinct CDR3 sequences, around 48% of them seen just once; the ten biggest clones take up under 15%. The sequenced sample consisted of blood. Source of these receptors: a man younger than 40 in good health.

This clonotype was found a few times. The chain couples TRBV7-9 to TRBJ2-1, with D hard to call. The CDR3 runs 10 residues. CDR1 is SEHNR and CDR2 is FQNEAQ in the germline V gene (reference sequence). Trimming shortened V by 6 bases and J by 8 bases, and 5 bases separated the two germline ends. The DNA of the CDR3 is TGTGCCAGCAGTATTGATGAGCAGTTCTTC. Amino acids: CASSIDEQFF.

The chain is built from TRBV6-6 and TRBJ2-7; weak D call: TRBD1 (7 bases). With 8 bases removed from V and 3 bases from J, the gap between germline ends came to 26 bases. The germline CDR1 and CDR2 sequences are MNHNY and SVGAGI (reference sequence). This CDR3 region has 17 residues. CDR3 in amino acids: CASWGELTGTANYEQYF. In nucleotides, the CDR3 is TGTGCCAGCTGGGGGGAACTTACCGGGACAGCTAACTACGAGCAGTACTTC.

J is TRBJ2-2 and V is TRBV18; 7 nucleotides line up with TRBD1. CDR1 and CDR2 from the germline V gene are KGHSH and LQKENI. The J segment lost 4 bases and the V segment lost 1 base, leaving 3 bases of the junction unmatched. CDR3 length: 15 amino acids. The chain's CDR3 is CASSPQGAVTGELFF. The CDR3 DNA reads as TGTGCCAGCTCACCACAGGGGGCGGTCACCGGGGAGCTGTTTTTT.

J is TRBJ1-2 and V is TRBV6-5; 7 bases line up with TRBD1. V was pared by 0 bases and J by 2 bases, with 15 bases of the junction left unmatched. The germline CDR1 and CDR2 sequences are MNHEY and SVGAGI. The CDR3 extends over 19 amino acids. The CDR3 DNA follows: TGTGCCAGCAGTTACTCGAGAGGGCAGGGGGAGAAGGGGAACTATGGCTACACCTTC. The encoded protein is CASSYSRGQGEKGNYGYTF.

The rearrangement uses TRBV7-2 and TRBJ1-4; D unclear. Germline CDR1 is SGHTA and CDR2 is FQGNSA. V was shortened by 1 base and J by 2 bases, with 8 bases between the two germline ends. The CDR3 extends over 15 amino acids. The DNA for the CDR3 is TGTGCCAGCAGCTTAGGCGCCTGGACTAATGAAAAACTGTTTTTT. Its translation: CASSLGAWTNEKLFF.

The chain joins TRBV20-1 to TRBJ2-3, with a tentative D call TRBD2 (5 bases). Per germline, CDR1 DFQATT and CDR2 SNEGSKA (reference sequence). V dropped 0 bases and J dropped 4 bases, with 14 bases sitting between them. This CDR3 region has 15 residues. This chain's CDR3 is CSARDAIGVADTQYF. CDR3 sequence (DNA): TGCAGTGCTAGAGACGCTATCGGGGTAGCAGATACGCAGTATTTT.

The chain uses TRBV5-1 and TRBJ2-5, with D possibly matching TRBD2 (7 bases). Germline loops: CDR1 SGHRS, CDR2 YFSETQ. Trimming cost V 4 bases and J 0 bases, with 19 bases left between them. There are 17 residues in the CDR3. The CDR3 sequence: CASSPEAGAMYQETQYF. The CDR3 bases are TGCGCCAGCAGCCCGGAGGCGGGGGCCATGTACCAAGAGACCCAGTACTTC.

This clonotype was found a few times. The chain has TRBV5-1 and TRBJ2-1; D tentatively reads TRBD1 or TRBD2 (5 bases each). The germline V gene has CDR1 SGHRS and CDR2 YFSETQ. This CDR3 contains 15 residues. V was shortened by 4 bases and J by 4 bases, with 15 bases between the two germline ends. This chain's CDR3 is CASSQAGTEYNEQFF. The DNA for the CDR3 is TGCGCCAGCAGCCAAGCCGGGACGGAATACAATGAGCAGTTCTTC. Based on the CDR3 plus reference TRBV5-1 and TRBJ2-1, the full variable domain is KAGVTQTPRYLIKTRGQQVTLSCSPISGHRSVSWYQQTPGQGLQFLFEYFSETQRNKGNFPGRFSGRQFSNSRSEMNVSTLELGDSALYLCASSQAGTEYNEQFFGPGTRLTVL.

The V call is TRBV6-1, the J call TRBJ2-1; D perhaps matches TRBD1 (6 bases). This CDR3 comprises 11 residues. Germline CDR1 MNHNS, CDR2 SASEGT. Trimming cost V 2 bases and J 10 bases, with 6 bases left between them. The CDR3: CASSERGEQFF. CDR3 sequence (DNA): TGTGCCAGCAGTGAAAGGGGGGAGCAGTTCTTC.

This clonotype was recorded only once. The chain uses TRBV3-1 and TRBJ2-3; D may be TRBD2 (6 bases). The V end lost 1 base, the J end lost 2 bases, and 7 bases lay between the germline ends. The V gene's germline CDR1 is LGHDT and CDR2 YNNKEL (reference sequence). The CDR3 runs 14 residues. The CDR3 sequence: CASSQGTNTDTQYF. CDR3 in DNA: TGTGCCAGCAGCCAAGGGACTAACACAGATACGCAGTATTTT.

Regarding this clonotype: One end of the junction fails to match germline, which may point to a read error. The rearrangement uses TRBV7-6 and TRBJ2-3; 10 nucleotides line up with TRBD2. CDR1 is SGHVS, CDR2 FNYEAQ, per germline. The CDR3 contains 16 residues. CDR3 sequence: CASSPILAGGTDTQYF. CDR3 sequence (DNA): TGTGCAAGCAGCCCGATTCTAGCGGGGGGCACAGATACGCAGTATTTT.

The chain employs TRBV4-1 and TRBJ1-2; 7 nucleotides match TRBD1. CDR3 length: 15 amino acids. Germline V gives CDR1 MGHRA, CDR2 YSYEKL. The junction had 8 bases not matched to a gene; V was cut back by 3 bases and J by 4 bases. CDR3 coding DNA: TGCGCCAGCAGCCACGACACAGGGGTGAGCTATGGCTACACCTTC. It is translated as CASSHDTGVSYGYTF.

J is TRBJ1-3 and V is TRBV12-3 or TRBV12-4; 8 bases are shared with TRBD1. V lost 8 bases to trimming and J lost 2 bases; unmatched junction nucleotides: 5. CDR3 size: 14 residues. The CDR3 bases are TGTGCCAGCGGGGGACAGGTCGCTGGAAACACCATATATTTT. It encodes CASGGQVAGNTIYF.

This clonotype was counted a few times. The V call is TRBV7-8, the J call TRBJ2-1; D unresolved. Germline loops: CDR1 SGHVS, CDR2 FQNEAQ. The CDR3 totals 12 residues. V lost 5 bases, J lost 7 bases, and 9 bases lay in between. As DNA, the CDR3 is TGTGCCAGCAGCGAGCTTGTAAATGAGCAGTTCTTC. It yields the protein CASSELVNEQFF.

This clonotype has a single count. The J gene is TRBJ2-7, the V gene TRBV28, with D possibly matching TRBD1 (6 bases). The CDR3 has 14 amino acids. Trimming shortened V by 8 bases and J by 2 bases, and 16 bases separated the two germline ends. CDR1 MDHEN and CDR2 SYDVKM come from the germline V gene. CDR3 in DNA: TGTGCCAGCCACTCTGGGGGCATGACCTACGAGCAGTACTTC. This codes for CASHSGGMTYEQYF. The variable domain in full, with the rest retrieved from reference TRBV28 and TRBJ2-7, is DVKVTQSSRYLVKRTGEKVFLECVQDMDHENMFWYRQDPGLGLRLIYFSYDVKMKEKGDIPEGYSVSREKKERFSLILESASTNQTSMYLCASHSGGMTYEQYFGPGTRLTVT.